Listed below are T cell receptor beta chains from one sample, sequenced in a study of CD8 T cells in Susac syndrome. Each CDR3 protein gets one entry after TCRdb re-called the immunoSEQ multiplex PCR reads with MiXCR. The table has about 80,000 distinct CDR3 sequences, 93% seen once. What was sequenced was CD4+ T cells from PBMCs. These receptors all come from a human donor with Susac syndrome. The conserved cysteine and the conserved F or W are not part of the CDR3 here. Each record gives: clone size, D gene, J gene, V gene, CDR3 protein. D genes are given only for firm matches. Clone size is stated in some rows and not others, as once, few, many or a class when expanded.

clone size: -; D gene: TRBD2; J gene: TRBJ2-3; V gene: TRBV20-1; CDR3 protein: SAKTSADTQY
clone size: -; D gene: -; J gene: TRBJ1-6; V gene: TRBV3-1; CDR3 protein: ASSQDRGWNSPLH
clone size: -; D gene: -; J gene: TRBJ2-1; V gene: TRBV27; CDR3 protein: ASSRSGTEQF
clone size: -; D gene: -; J gene: TRBJ2-1; V gene: TRBV3-1; CDR3 protein: ASSQDLVGNEQF
clone size: -; D gene: TRBD1; J gene: TRBJ2-7; V gene: TRBV25-1; CDR3 protein: ASSDLSGTGRGSYEQY
clone size: once; D gene: -; J gene: TRBJ2-1; V gene: TRBV9; CDR3 protein: ASSVGPTSSYNEQF
clone size: -; D gene: -; J gene: TRBJ2-3; V gene: TRBV24-1; CDR3 protein: ATSGYSSDTQY
clone size: -; D gene: TRBD1; J gene: TRBJ1-1; V gene: TRBV30; CDR3 protein: AAQGGANTEAF
clone size: -; D gene: -; J gene: TRBJ2-1; V gene: TRBV7-8; CDR3 protein: ASSPVGAASSYNEQF
clone size: -; D gene: -; J gene: TRBJ1-1; V gene: TRBV19; CDR3 protein: ASSIRRGNTEAF
clone size: -; D gene: -; J gene: TRBJ1-1; V gene: TRBV4-2; CDR3 protein: ASRRGDNTEAF
clone size: -; D gene: -; J gene: TRBJ2-3; V gene: TRBV9; CDR3 protein: ASSVAGANTDTQY
clone size: -; D gene: TRBD1; J gene: TRBJ2-7; V gene: TRBV18; CDR3 protein: ASSTAGTGYEQY
clone size: -; D gene: -; J gene: TRBJ2-6; V gene: TRBV6-5; CDR3 protein: ASSYTSAGANVLT
clone size: -; D gene: -; J gene: TRBJ1-4; V gene: TRBV7-2; CDR3 protein: ASSSSPGQSNEKLF
clone size: -; D gene: -; J gene: TRBJ2-5; V gene: TRBV29-1; CDR3 protein: SVGQVQETQY